This TCR beta chain stems from a study of T cell clusters in autoimmune cytopenias. Study observations and caveats: The T cell clusters came from computational analysis alone and lack functional validation. Primary autoimmune cytopenia patients appeared to lack physiological T cell clusters present in healthy donors.

Looked up from germline, CDR1 is MNHEY and CDR2 is SVGAGI. This CDR3 spans 12 amino acids. Multiplex touch-down PCR amplified TRB using TRB-A and TRB-B pools in one tube. TCRdb re-called the multiplex PCR reads and catalogs CDR3 proteins one per entry, DNA excluded. This table lists some 11,000 distinct CDR3 sequences. Frequency places this clonotype as medium-sized. Its antigen is as yet unknown. Each sample's input was 250 ng genomic DNA, 38,000 or so genome equivalents. These data were also filed under a second study, of T cell repertoires in aging, cancer and after chemotherapy. According to that study: Compared with age-matched healthy donors, untreated hematological or solid cancer patients showed higher blood TCR clonality. In cancer patients, declining TCR diversity with age involved lost richness and lost evenness.

The clonotype comes from a human donor in good health. Sequenced sample: peripheral blood. The chain recombines TRBV6-5 with TRBJ2-2. CDR3 amino acids: CASSYTSGELFF.